Sequencing of this TCR beta chain was carried out in a study of control samples from healthy donors and cancer patients. Between the trimmed V and J ends, which lost 5 bases and 2 bases, there was a span of 10 bases. Per germline, CDR1 LNHDA and CDR2 SQIVND (reference sequence). The CDR3 totals 14 residues. Assay used: immunoSEQ multiplex PCR; TCRdb lists only in-frame clones, some missing. Here the sample spans roughly 80,000 clones, approximately 92% being singletons. The sequenced material came from blood. This TCR was recovered from a woman in her fifties or sixties in good health. The J gene is TRBJ2-1, the V gene TRBV19; D may be TRBD1 (6 bases). As DNA, the CDR3 is TGTGCCAGTAGTCGGGACATGGCCTACAATGAGCAGTTCTTC. The encoded protein is CASSRDMAYNEQFF.